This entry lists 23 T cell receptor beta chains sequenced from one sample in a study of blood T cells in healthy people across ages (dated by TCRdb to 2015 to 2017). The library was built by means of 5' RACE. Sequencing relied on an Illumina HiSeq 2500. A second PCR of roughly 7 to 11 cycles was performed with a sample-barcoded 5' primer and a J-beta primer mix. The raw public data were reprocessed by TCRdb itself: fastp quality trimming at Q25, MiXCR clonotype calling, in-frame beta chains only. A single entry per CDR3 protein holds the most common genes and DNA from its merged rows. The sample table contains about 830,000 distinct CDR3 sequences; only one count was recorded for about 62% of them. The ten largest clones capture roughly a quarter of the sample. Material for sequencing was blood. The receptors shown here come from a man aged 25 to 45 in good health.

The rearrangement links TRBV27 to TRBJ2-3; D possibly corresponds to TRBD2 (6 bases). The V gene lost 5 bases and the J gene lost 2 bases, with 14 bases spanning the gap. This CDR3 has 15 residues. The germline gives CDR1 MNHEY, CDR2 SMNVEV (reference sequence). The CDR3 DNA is TGTGCCAGCAGTCCGGGACTTTCCACCACAGATACGCAGTATTTT. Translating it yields CASSPGLSTTDTQYF.

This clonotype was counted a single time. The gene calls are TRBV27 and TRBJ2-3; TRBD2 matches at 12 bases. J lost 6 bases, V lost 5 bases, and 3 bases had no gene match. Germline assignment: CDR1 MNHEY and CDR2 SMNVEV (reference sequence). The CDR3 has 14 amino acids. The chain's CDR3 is CASSTSGGKDTQYF. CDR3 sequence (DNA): TGTGCCAGCAGTACTAGCGGGGGGAAGGATACGCAGTATTTT.

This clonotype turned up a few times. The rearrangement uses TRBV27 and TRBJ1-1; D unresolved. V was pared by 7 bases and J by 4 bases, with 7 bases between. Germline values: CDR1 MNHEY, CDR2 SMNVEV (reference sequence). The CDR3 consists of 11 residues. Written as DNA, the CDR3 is TGTGCCAGCATCAAAGGCACTGAAGCTTTCTTT. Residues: CASIKGTEAFF.

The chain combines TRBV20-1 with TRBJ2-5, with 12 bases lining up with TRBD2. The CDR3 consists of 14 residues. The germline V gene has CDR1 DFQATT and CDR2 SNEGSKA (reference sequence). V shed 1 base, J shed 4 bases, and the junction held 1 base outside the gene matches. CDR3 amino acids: CSARGLAGVETQYF. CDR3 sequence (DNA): TGCAGTGCTAGAGGACTAGCGGGGGTAGAGACCCAGTACTTC.

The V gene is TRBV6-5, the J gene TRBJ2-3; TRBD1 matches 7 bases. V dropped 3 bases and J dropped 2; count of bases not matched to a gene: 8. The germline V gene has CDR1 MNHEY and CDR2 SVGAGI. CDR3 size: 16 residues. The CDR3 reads CASSYSGQYLTDTQYF. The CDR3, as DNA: TGTGCCAGCAGTTATTCGGGACAGTACCTCACAGATACGCAGTATTTT.

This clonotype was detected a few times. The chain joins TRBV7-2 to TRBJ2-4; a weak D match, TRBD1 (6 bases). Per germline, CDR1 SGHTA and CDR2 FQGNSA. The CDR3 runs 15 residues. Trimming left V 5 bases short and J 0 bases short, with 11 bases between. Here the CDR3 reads CASSQGTLAKNIQYF. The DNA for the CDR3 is TGTGCCAGCAGCCAAGGGACACTAGCCAAAAACATTCAGTACTTC.

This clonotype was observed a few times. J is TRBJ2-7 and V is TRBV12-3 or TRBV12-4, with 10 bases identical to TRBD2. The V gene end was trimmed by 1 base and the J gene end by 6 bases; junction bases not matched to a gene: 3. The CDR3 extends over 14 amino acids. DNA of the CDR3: TGTGCCAGCAGTTTAGGTCTAGCGGGAGTCGAGCAGTACTTC. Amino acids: CASSLGLAGVEQYF.

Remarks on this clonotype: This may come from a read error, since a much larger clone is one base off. CDR3 amino acids: CASSGTGGPYEQCF. The CDR3 DNA reads as TGCGCCAGCTCCGGGACAGGCGGCCCCTACGAGCAGTGCTTC. The genes are TRBV5-1 and TRBJ2-7, with 8 bases aligning to TRBD1. Germline V CDR1 and CDR2: SGHRS, YFSETQ. CDR3 length equals 14 residues.

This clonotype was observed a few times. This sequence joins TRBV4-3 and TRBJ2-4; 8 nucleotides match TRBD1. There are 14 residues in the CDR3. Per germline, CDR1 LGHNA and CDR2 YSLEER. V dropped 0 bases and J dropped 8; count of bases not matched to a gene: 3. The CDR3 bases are TGCGCCAGCAGCCAAGATCACAGGGGGGACATTCAGTACTTC. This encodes CASSQDHRGDIQYF.

CDR3 sequence (DNA): TGTGCCAGCAGCGTTGGACAACCAACTGATGGCTACACCTTC. Encoded protein: CASSVGQPTDGYTF. The V call is TRBV9, the J call TRBJ1-2; D might be TRBD1 (5 bases). Germline V gene lookup returns CDR1 SGDLS and CDR2 YYNGEE. This CDR3 region has 14 residues. Trimming took off 2 bases at V and 6 bases at J, with 14 bases between the two ends.

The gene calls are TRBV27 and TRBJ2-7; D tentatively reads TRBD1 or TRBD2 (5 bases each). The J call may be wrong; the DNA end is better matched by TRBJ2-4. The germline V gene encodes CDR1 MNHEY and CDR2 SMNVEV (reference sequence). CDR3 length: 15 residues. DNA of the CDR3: TGTGCCAGCAGTTCCCCCCGGGACCCCTTGTTCATTCAGTACTTC. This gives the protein CASSSPRDPLFIQYF.

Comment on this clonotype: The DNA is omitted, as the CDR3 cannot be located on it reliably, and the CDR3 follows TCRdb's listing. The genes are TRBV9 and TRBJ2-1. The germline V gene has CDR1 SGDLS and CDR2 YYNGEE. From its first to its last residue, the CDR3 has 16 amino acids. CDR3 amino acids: CASSVAWGSSYNEEFF.

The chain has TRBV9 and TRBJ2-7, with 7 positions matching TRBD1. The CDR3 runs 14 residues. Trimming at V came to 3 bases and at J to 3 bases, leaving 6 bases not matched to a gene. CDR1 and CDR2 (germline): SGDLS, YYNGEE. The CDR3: CASSEGQSLYEQYF. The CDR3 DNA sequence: TGTGCCAGCAGCGAGGGACAGAGCCTCTACGAGCAGTACTTC.

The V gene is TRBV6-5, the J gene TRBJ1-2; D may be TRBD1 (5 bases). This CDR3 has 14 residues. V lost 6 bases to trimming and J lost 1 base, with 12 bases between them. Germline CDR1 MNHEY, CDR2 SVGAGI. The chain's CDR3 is CASSSLGDNYGYTF. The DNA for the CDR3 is TGTGCCAGCAGCTCTCTAGGGGATAACTATGGCTACACCTTC.

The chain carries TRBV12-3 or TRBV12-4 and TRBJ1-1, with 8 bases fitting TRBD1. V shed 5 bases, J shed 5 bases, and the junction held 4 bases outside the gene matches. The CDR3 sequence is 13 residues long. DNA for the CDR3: TGTGCCAGCAGTCTGGACAGGGAAACTGAAGCTTTCTTT. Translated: CASSLDRETEAFF.

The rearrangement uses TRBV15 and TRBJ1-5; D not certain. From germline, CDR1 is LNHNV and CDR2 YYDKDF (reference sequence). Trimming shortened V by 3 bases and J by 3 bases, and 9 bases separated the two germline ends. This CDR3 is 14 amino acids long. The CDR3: CATSSSRANQPQHF. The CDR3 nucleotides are TGTGCCACCAGCAGCAGCCGGGCCAATCAGCCCCAGCATTTT.

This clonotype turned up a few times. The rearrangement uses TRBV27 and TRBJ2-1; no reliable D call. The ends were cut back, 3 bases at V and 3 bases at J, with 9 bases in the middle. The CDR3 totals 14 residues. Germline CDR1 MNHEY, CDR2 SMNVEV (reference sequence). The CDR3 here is CASSFDPFYNEQFF. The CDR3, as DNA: TGTGCCAGCAGTTTCGACCCCTTCTACAATGAGCAGTTCTTC.

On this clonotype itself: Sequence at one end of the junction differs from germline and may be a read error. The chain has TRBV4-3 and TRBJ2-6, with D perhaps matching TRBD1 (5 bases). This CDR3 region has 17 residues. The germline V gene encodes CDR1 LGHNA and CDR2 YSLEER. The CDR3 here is CASSQDYFNSGANVPTF. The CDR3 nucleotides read TGCGCCAGCAGCCAAGATTACTTCAACTCTGGGGCCAACGTCCCGACTTTC.

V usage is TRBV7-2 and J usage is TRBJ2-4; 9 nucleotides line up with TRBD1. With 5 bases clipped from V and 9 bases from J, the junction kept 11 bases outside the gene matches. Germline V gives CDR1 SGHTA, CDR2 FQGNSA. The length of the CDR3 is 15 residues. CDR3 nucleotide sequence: TGTGCCAGCAGCCAAGTTCGGGACAGGGTTAGCATTCAGTACTTC. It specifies CASSQVRDRVSIQYF.

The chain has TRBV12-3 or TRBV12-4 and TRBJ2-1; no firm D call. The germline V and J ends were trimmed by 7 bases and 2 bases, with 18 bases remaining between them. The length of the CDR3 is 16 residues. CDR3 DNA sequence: TGTGCCAGCAACACCAAGAAAGGGTCCACCTACAATGAGCAGTTCTTC. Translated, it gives CASNTKKGSTYNEQFF.

As DNA, the CDR3 is TGTGCCAGCAGCAAATTTGGACAGGGGAAGGAAAAACTGTTTTTT. Translated: CASSKFGQGKEKLFF. The chain recombines TRBV21-1 with TRBJ1-4; the table's D call TRBD1 went unverified against the DNA. TRBV21-1 is described as a pseudogene. The CDR3 length is 15 residues.

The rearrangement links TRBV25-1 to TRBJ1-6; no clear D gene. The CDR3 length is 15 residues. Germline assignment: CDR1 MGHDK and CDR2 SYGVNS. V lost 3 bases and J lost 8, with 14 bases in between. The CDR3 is CASSDGLNSHSPLHF. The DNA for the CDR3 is TGTGCCAGCAGTGACGGCTTGAACAGTCATTCACCCCTCCACTTT. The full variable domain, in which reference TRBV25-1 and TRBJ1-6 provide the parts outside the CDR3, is EADIYQTPRYLVIGTGKKITLECSQTMGHDKMYWYQQDPGMELHLIHYSYGVNSTEKGDLSSESTVSRIRTEHFPLTLESARPSHTSQYLCASSDGLNSHSPLHFGNGTRLTVT.

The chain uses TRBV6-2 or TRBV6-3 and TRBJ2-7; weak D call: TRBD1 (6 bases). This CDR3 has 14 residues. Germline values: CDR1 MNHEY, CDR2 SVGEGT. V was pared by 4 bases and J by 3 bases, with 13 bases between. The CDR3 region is CASSLTRTVYEQYF. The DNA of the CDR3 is TGTGCCAGCAGTTTGACTCGGACAGTCTACGAGCAGTACTTC.